This T cell receptor beta chain appears in the sequencing data of a study of cytomegalovirus exposure and HLA in healthy donors. Every donor was a healthy person donating bone marrow. Worth noting for this clone: Its cognate antigen is unknown.

A multiplex PCR was run with 60 Vbeta primers and 13 Jbeta primers. Sequencing used immunoSEQ multiplex PCR; TCRdb keeps in-frame clones, though not all of them. The table lists 100,000 to 150,000 clones, around 77% of them singletons. Study-level findings and limits: As immune exposure information, only CMV serostatus was available.

With 3 bases clipped from V and 1 base from J, the junction kept 1 base outside the gene matches. CDR1 and CDR2 from the germline V gene are SGDLS and YYNGEE. The CDR3 consists of 14 residues. This chain connects TRBV9 to TRBJ2-7, with TRBD1 matching 10 bases. The TCR was taken from a woman aged 60 to 75 in good health and CMV-seronegative. The sequenced material came from PBMCs. The DNA of the CDR3 is TGTGCCAGCAGCGGGGACAGGGGATCCTACGAGCAGTACTTC. Its translation is CASSGDRGSYEQYF.